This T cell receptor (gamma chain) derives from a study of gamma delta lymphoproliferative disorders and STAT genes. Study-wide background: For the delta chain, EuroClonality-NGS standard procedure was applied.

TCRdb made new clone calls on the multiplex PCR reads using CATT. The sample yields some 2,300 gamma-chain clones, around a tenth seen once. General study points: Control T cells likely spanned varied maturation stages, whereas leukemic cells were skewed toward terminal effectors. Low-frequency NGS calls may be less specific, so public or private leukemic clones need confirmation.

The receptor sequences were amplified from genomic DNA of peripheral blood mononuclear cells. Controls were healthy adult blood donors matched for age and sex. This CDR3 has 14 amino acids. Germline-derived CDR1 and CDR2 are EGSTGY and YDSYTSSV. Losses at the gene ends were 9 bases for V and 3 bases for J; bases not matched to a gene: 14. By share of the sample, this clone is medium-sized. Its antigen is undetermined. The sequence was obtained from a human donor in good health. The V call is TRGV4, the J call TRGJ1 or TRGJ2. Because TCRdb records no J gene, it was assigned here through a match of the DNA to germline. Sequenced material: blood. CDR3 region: CATRAPFLYYKKLF. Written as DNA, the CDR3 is TGTGCCACCCGAGCCCCGTTTCTTTATTATAAGAAACTCTTT.